The next 17 T cell receptor beta chains were all read from a single sample in a study of neoadjuvant anti-PD-1 for oral cavity cancer. Repertoires were generated with immunoSEQ multiplex PCR, while TCRdb's copy carries only in-frame clones and drops some. The sample has about 14,000 clones; 75% are singletons. Time point: after neoadjuvant nivolumab, at surgical resection. Material: PBMCs, obtained after nivolumab (anti-PD-1) treatment. All receptors come from a person aged 35 to 85 with oral cavity squamous cell carcinoma.

This chain uses TRBV5-4 with TRBJ2-1, with D perhaps matching TRBD1 or TRBD2 (5 bases each). This CDR3 has 14 amino acids. The germline V and J ends were trimmed by 1 base and 2 bases, with 7 bases remaining between them. CDR1 and CDR2 from the germline V gene are SGHNT and YYREEE (reference sequence). CDR3 DNA: TGTGCCAGCAGCTTGACGGGGCCCTACAATGAGCAGTTCTTC. Translated: CASSLTGPYNEQFF.

The chain uses TRBV5-4 and TRBJ2-3, with 7 bases fitting TRBD1. Germline trimming cut 5 bases from V and 0 bases from J; bases unmatched to any gene: 6. The CDR3 extends over 15 amino acids. Germline loops: CDR1 SGHNT, CDR2 YYREEE (reference sequence). The CDR3 loop reads CASRPGQISTDTQYF. In DNA, the CDR3 is TGTGCCAGCAGACCGGGACAGATCAGCACAGATACGCAGTATTTT.

The table lists this clone with a count of one. This sequence joins TRBV9 and TRBJ2-7; tentatively, D is TRBD2 (6 bases). There are 13 residues in the CDR3. Trimming removed 0 bases at V and 3 bases at J, with 7 bases between. The germline V gene has CDR1 SGDLS and CDR2 YYNGEE. CDR3 residues: CASSVGLDYEQYF. CDR3 sequence (DNA): TGTGCCAGCAGCGTAGGACTAGACTACGAGCAGTACTTC. The full variable domain, rest sourced from reference TRBV9 and TRBJ2-7, is DSGVTQTPKHLITATGQRVTLRCSPRSGDLSVYWYQQSLDQGLQFLIQYYNGEERAKGNILERFSAQQFPDLHSELNLSSLELGDSALYFCASSVGLDYEQYFGPGTRLTVT.

This chain connects TRBV5-4 to TRBJ2-2; the D is unclear. Looked up from germline, CDR1 is SGHNT and CDR2 is YYREEE (reference sequence). Trimming took off 0 bases at V and 0 bases at J, with 0 bases between the two ends. The CDR3 sequence is 13 residues long. The CDR3 DNA follows: TGTGCCAGCAGCTTGGCGAACACCGGGGAGCTGTTTTTT. Protein sequence: CASSLANTGELFF.

This chain links TRBV4-1 with TRBJ2-1, with D perhaps being TRBD1 or TRBD2 (5 bases each). The germline V gene encodes CDR1 MGHRA and CDR2 YSYEKL. The V end lost 4 bases, the J end lost 7 bases, and 8 bases lay between the germline ends. This CDR3 spans 12 amino acids. CDR3 nucleotide sequence: TGCGCCAGCAGCCGGTGGGGGAATGAGCAGTTCTTC. Amino acid sequence: CASSRWGNEQFF.

The chain carries TRBV5-1 and TRBJ1-1, with unresolved D. Trimming removed 2 bases at V and 0 bases at J, with 5 bases between. The CDR3 is 13 residues long. Germline-derived CDR1 and CDR2 are SGHRS and YFSETQ. The CDR3 DNA sequence: TGCGCCAGCAGCTTTGGGCTGAACACTGAAGCTTTCTTT. Translation gives CASSFGLNTEAFF.

The chain employs TRBV5-1 and TRBJ1-5; D gene ambiguous. The CDR3 extends over 15 amino acids. V was trimmed by 4 bases and J by 7 bases, leaving 18 bases between them. Germline V gives CDR1 SGHRS, CDR2 YFSETQ. CDR3: CASSPGSAEGQPQHF. CDR3 coding DNA: TGCGCCAGCAGCCCCGGTTCCGCTGAGGGACAGCCCCAGCATTTT.

This sequence joins TRBV6-1 and TRBJ2-3, with a possible D match to TRBD1 (6 bases). Germline assignment: CDR1 MNHNS and CDR2 SASEGT. Trimming removed 2 bases from V and 0 bases from J, with 9 bases in between. The length of the CDR3 is 15 residues. CDR3 DNA: TGTGCCAGCAGTGAATCGCAGGGGAGCACAGATACGCAGTATTTT. It specifies CASSESQGSTDTQYF.

The V gene is TRBV6-5, the J gene TRBJ2-1; D ambiguous. This CDR3 comprises 11 residues. V shed 2 bases and J shed 7 bases, with 3 bases lying between them. Germline-derived CDR1 and CDR2 are MNHEY and SVGAGI. The CDR3 sequence: CASSYINEQFF. DNA of the CDR3: TGTGCCAGCAGTTACATTAATGAGCAGTTCTTC.

The CDR3 loop is CASSRGGISFTDTQYF. CDR3 coding DNA: TGTGCCAGCAGCCGTGGGGGGATTTCTTTCACAGATACGCAGTATTTT. The chain is built from TRBV14 and TRBJ2-3; TRBD2 is a possible D gene (6 bases). Germline assignment: CDR1 SGHDN and CDR2 FVKESK. The CDR3 loop spans 16 amino acids. V lost 4 bases to trimming and J lost 2 bases, with 16 bases between them. The full variable domain, with the rest looked up from reference TRBV14 and TRBJ2-3, is EAGVTQFPSHSVIEKGQTVTLRCDPISGHDNLYWYRRVMGKEIKFLLHFVKESKQDESGMPNNRFLAERTGGTYSTLKVQPAELEDSGVYFCASSRGGISFTDTQYFGPGTRLTVL.

V and J are TRBV7-8 and TRBJ2-5; no definite D call. In germline, CDR1 is SGHVS, CDR2 FQNEAQ. Trimming stripped 3 bases from V and 2 bases from J, with 7 bases between. The CDR3 is made up of 13 amino acids. CDR3 in DNA: TGTGCCAGCAGCTTGTCAGATCAAGAGACCCAGTACTTC. Protein sequence: CASSLSDQETQYF.

A few counts support this clone. This chain uses TRBV5-6 with TRBJ1-2, with D hard to call. Germline V gene sequence: CDR1 SGHDT, CDR2 YYEEEE. The CDR3 is made up of 13 amino acids. V dropped 1 base and J dropped 5 bases, with 9 bases sitting between them. The CDR3 nucleotides are TGTGCCAGCAGCTTGTTCTCACAGTATGGCTACACCTTC. This translates into CASSLFSQYGYTF.

V usage is TRBV7-8 and J usage is TRBJ2-1; a possible D gene is TRBD2 (7 bases). CDR3 length: 19 amino acids. Germline lookup yields CDR1 SGHVS and CDR2 FQNEAQ. V gave up 4 bases and J gave up 1 base, with 23 bases separating them. CDR3 DNA sequence: TGTGCCAGCAGCTCATATTTGGACAGCGGGACGAGATCCTACAATGAGCAGTTCTTC. Translating gives CASSSYLDSGTRSYNEQFF.

The rearrangement joins TRBV4-2 to TRBJ2-1, with 10 nucleotides matching TRBD2. From germline, CDR1 is LGHNA and CDR2 YNFKEQ. With V trimmed by 3 bases and J by 9 bases, 11 bases remained unmatched. The CDR3 has 16 amino acids. CDR3 in DNA: TGTGCCAGCAGCCATCGCCTAGCGGGAGCTGATGCTGAGCAGTTCTTC. Translating it yields CASSHRLAGADAEQFF.

This clone was seen more than once but under ten times. This rearrangement joins TRBV6-5 to TRBJ1-1, with unresolved D. V lost 2 bases and J lost 4, with 2 bases in between. The CDR3 length is 11 residues. Germline CDR1 and CDR2: MNHEY and SVGAGI. The CDR3 DNA reads TGTGCCAGCAGTTACGCCACTGAAGCTTTCTTT. Translated: CASSYATEAFF.

This chain connects TRBV27 to TRBJ2-3; TRBD2 matches at 13 bases. J was trimmed by 8 bases and V by 3 bases; bases with no gene match: 11. Germline V gives CDR1 MNHEY, CDR2 SMNVEV (reference sequence). The CDR3 loop spans 17 amino acids. CDR3 DNA sequence: TGTGCCAGCAGTTTCCCTCCGGGACTAGCGGGATCTTTTACGCAGTATTTT. It yields the protein CASSFPPGLAGSFTQYF.

The J gene is TRBJ2-7, the V gene TRBV11-2, with D possibly being TRBD1 (6 bases). Germline loops: CDR1 SGHAT, CDR2 FQNNGV. V lost 6 bases, J lost 1 base, and 19 bases lay in between. This CDR3 is built from 16 residues. CDR3 region: CASRYIRGRSSYEQYF. Here the CDR3 DNA reads TGTGCCAGCAGATACATCAGGGGAAGGAGTTCCTACGAGCAGTACTTC.